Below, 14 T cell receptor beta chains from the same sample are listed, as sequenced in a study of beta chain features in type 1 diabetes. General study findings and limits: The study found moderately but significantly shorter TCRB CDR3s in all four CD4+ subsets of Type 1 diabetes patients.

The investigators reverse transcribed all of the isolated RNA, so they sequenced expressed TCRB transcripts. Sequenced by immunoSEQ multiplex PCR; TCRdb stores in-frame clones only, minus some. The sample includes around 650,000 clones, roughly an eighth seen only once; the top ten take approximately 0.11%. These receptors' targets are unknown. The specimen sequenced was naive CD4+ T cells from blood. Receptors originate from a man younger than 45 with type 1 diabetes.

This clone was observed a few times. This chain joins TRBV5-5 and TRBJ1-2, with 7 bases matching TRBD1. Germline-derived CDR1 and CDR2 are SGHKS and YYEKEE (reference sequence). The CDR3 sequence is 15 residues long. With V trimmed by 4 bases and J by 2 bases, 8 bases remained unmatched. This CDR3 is CASSTAGTENYGYTF. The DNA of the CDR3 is TGTGCCAGCAGCACGGCCGGGACAGAAAACTATGGCTACACCTTC.

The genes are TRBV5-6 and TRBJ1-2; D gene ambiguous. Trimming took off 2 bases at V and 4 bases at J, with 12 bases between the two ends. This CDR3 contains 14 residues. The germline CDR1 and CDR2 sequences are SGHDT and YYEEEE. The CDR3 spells CASSFREGGYGYTF. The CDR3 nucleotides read TGTGCCAGCAGCTTTCGGGAAGGCGGCTATGGCTACACCTTC. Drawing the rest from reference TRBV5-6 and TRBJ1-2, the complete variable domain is DAGVTQSPTHLIKTRGQQVTLRCSPKSGHDTVSWYQQALGQGPQFIFQYYEEEERQRGNFPDRFSGHQFPNYSSELNVNALLLGDSALYLCASSFREGGYGYTFGSGTRLTVV.

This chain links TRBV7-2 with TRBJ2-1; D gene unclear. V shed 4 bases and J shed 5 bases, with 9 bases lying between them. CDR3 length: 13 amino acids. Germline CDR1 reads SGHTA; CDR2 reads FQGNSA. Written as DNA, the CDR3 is TGTGCCAGCAGCTCAACCGGGCACAATGAGCAGTTCTTC. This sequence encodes CASSSTGHNEQFF.

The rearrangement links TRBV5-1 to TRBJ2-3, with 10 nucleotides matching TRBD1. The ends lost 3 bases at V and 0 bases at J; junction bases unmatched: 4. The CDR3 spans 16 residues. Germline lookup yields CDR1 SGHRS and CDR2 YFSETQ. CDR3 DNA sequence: TGCGCCAGCAGCTCAGGGACAGGGGCCAGCACAGATACGCAGTATTTT. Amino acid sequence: CASSSGTGASTDTQYF.

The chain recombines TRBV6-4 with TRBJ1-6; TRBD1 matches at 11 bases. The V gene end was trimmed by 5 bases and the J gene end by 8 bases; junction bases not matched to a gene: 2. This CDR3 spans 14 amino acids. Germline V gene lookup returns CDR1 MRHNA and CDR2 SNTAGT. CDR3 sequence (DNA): TGTGCCAGCAGTCCGGGACAGGGGGATTCACCCCTCCACTTT. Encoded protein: CASSPGQGDSPLHF.

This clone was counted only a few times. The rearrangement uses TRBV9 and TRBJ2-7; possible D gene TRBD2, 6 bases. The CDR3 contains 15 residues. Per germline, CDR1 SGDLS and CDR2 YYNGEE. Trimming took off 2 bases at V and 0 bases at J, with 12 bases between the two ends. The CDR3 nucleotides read TGTGCCAGCAGCGTGGCATACGGGAGCTCCTACGAGCAGTACTTC. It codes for CASSVAYGSSYEQYF.

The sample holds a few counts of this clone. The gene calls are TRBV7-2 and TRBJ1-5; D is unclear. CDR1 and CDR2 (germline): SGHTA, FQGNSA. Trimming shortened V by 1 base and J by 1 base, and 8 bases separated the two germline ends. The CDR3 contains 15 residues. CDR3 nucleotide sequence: TGTGCCAGCAGCTTAGGTTGGCGAAGCAATCAGCCCCAGCATTTT. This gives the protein CASSLGWRSNQPQHF.

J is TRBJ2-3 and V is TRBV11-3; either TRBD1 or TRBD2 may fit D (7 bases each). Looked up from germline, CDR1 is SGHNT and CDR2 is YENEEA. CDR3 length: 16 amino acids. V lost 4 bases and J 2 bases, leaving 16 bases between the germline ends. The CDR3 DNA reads TGTGCCAGCAGCTCTGGGGGGGACAGCCTCACAGATACGCAGTATTTT. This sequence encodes CASSSGGDSLTDTQYF.

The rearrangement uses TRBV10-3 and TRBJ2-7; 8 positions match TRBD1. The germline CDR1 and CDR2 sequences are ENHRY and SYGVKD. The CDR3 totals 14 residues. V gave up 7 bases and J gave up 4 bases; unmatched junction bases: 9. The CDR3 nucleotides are TGTGCCATCACTACGGACAGGGACCAATACGAGCAGTACTTC. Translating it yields CAITTDRDQYEQYF.

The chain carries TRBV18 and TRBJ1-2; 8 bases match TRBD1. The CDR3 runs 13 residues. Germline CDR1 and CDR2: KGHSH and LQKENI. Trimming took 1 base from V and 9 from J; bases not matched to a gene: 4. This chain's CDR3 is CASSPQDRGSYTF. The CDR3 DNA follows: TGTGCCAGCTCACCACAAGACAGGGGTAGCTACACCTTC.

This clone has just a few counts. The CDR3 spells CASSLLGNYGYTF. Here the CDR3 DNA reads TGTGCCAGCAGCTTATTAGGAAACTATGGCTACACCTTC. The chain employs TRBV7-9 and TRBJ1-2; D uncertain. Trimming took 2 bases from V and 2 from J, leaving 6 bases between them. Germline V gene sequence: CDR1 SEHNR, CDR2 FQNEAQ (reference sequence). CDR3 length: 13 amino acids.

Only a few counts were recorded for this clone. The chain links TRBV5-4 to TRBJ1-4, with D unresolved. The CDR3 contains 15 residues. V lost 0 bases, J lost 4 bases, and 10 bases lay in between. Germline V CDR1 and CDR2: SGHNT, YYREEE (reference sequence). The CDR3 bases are TGTGCCAGCAGCTTGGATCCCGACGATAATGAAAAACTGTTTTTT. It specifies CASSLDPDDNEKLFF.

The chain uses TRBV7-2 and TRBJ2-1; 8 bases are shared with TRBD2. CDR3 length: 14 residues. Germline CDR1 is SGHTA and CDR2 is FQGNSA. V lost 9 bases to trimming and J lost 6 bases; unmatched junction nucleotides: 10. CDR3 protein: CASLPGGRRNEQFF. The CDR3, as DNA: TGTGCCAGTCTACCGGGGGGGCGACGCAATGAGCAGTTCTTC.

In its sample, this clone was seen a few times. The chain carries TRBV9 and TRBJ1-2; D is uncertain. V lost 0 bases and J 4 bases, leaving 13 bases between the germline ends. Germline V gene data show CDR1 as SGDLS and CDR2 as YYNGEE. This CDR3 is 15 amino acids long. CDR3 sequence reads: CASSVAEGILYGYTF. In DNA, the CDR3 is TGTGCCAGCAGCGTAGCAGAGGGTATTCTCTATGGCTACACCTTC.